The next 20 T cell receptor beta chains were all read from a single sample in a study of shared clonotypes between healthy human individuals. The repertoire was sequenced with immunoSEQ multiplex PCR; TCRdb's copy has only in-frame clones and lacks some. The repertoire consists of approximately 2.5 million clones, with 90% to 95% occurring once and the leading ten covering roughly 0.36%. Sample: naive CD4+ T cells from PBMCs. Subset in this sample: CD45RA+ positively selected. All receptors come from a man younger than 35 in good health. Some clones in this sample may be carry-over from other donors' samples.

The chain recombines TRBV30 with TRBJ1-6; 9 nucleotides agree with TRBD1. This CDR3 has 13 amino acids. J lost 9 bases, V lost 4 bases, and 4 bases had no gene match. Germline-derived CDR1 and CDR2 are GTSNPN and SVGIG (reference sequence). This chain's CDR3 is CAWNRGQGSPLHF. The CDR3 region has the DNA TGTGCCTGGAACAGGGGGCAGGGTTCACCCCTCCACTTT. Looking up the rest from reference TRBV30 and TRBJ1-6 gives the full variable domain: SQTIHQWPATLVQPVGSPLSLECTVEGTSNPNLYWYRQAAGRGLQLLFYSVGIGQISSEVPQNLSASRPQDRQFILSSKKLLLSDSGFYLCAWNRGQGSPLHFGNGTRLTVT.

The gene calls are TRBV7-6 and TRBJ2-1; TRBD2 aligns across 9 bases. This CDR3 contains 18 residues. V lost 1 base and J lost 1; bases outside the gene matches: 8. Germline V CDR1 and CDR2: SGHVS, FNYEAQ. For the CDR3, the DNA is TGTGCCAGCAGCTTAGTGGCCCCTAGCGGGATTTCCTACAATGAGCAGTTCTTC. Protein sequence: CASSLVAPSGISYNEQFF.

The V gene is TRBV18, the J gene TRBJ2-3; D is possibly TRBD1 or TRBD2 (5 bases each). The CDR3 contains 13 residues. The germline V and J ends were trimmed by 7 bases and 2 bases, with 10 bases remaining between them. From germline, CDR1 is KGHSH and CDR2 LQKENI. Here the CDR3 DNA reads TGTGCCAGCTGCCCGGGGCCCACAGATACGCAGTATTTT. Protein sequence: CASCPGPTDTQYF. Using reference TRBV18 and TRBJ2-3 for the parts outside the CDR3, the full variable domain is NAGVMQNPRHLVRRRGQEARLRCSPMKGHSHVYWYRQLPEEGLKFMVYLQKENIIDESGMPKERFSAEFPKEGPSILRIQQVVRGDSAAYFCASCPGPTDTQYFGPGTRLTVL.

The V call is TRBV18, the J call TRBJ2-5; D is unresolved. Deletions cut 0 bases from V and 5 bases from J, with 13 bases between. This CDR3 has 15 residues. Germline V gene data show CDR1 as KGHSH and CDR2 as LQKENI. CDR3: CASSPPLGIAETQYF. The CDR3 DNA sequence: TGTGCCAGCTCACCACCCCTGGGGATCGCGGAGACCCAGTACTTC.

V usage is TRBV5-4 and J usage is TRBJ2-5, with a tentative D call TRBD1 (5 bases). This CDR3 has 14 residues. Germline V lookup: CDR1 SGHNT, CDR2 YYREEE (reference sequence). V was pared by 3 bases and J by 5 bases, with 14 bases between. The CDR3, as DNA: TGTGCCAGCAGCTGGTGGACACGGCGGGAGACCCAGTACTTC. Translating it yields CASSWWTRRETQYF.

The chain is built from TRBV7-9 and TRBJ2-3; weak D call: TRBD2 (5 bases). V gave up 1 base and J gave up 5 bases, with 10 bases separating them. The CDR3 runs 14 residues. The V gene's germline CDR1 is SEHNR and CDR2 FQNEAQ (reference sequence). In DNA, the CDR3 is TGTGCCAGCAGCTTAGGGTTCGAGGGAGATACGCAGTATTTT. This sequence encodes CASSLGFEGDTQYF.

This clone was picked up a small number of times. V usage is TRBV18 and J usage is TRBJ2-4; 8 nucleotides agree with TRBD1. The germline V gene has CDR1 KGHSH and CDR2 LQKENI. Trimming at V came to 2 bases and at J to 3 bases, leaving 6 bases not matched to a gene. The CDR3 has 16 residues. The CDR3 reads CASSPFSGGDKNIQYF. The CDR3, as DNA: TGTGCCAGCTCACCATTTTCAGGGGGCGACAAAAACATTCAGTACTTC.

This chain connects TRBV7-6 to TRBJ1-3, with a possible D match to TRBD1 (5 bases). Germline CDR1 reads SGHVS; CDR2 reads FNYEAQ. Trimming removed 2 bases at V and 4 bases at J, with 9 bases between. The CDR3 is 14 amino acids. The CDR3 DNA is TGTGCCAGCAGCTTACGGGGCGCGGGAAACACCATATATTTT. As protein: CASSLRGAGNTIYF.

J is TRBJ2-1 and V is TRBV5-1, with 16 bases lining up with TRBD2. The length of the CDR3 is 15 residues. Germline V gene sequence: CDR1 SGHRS, CDR2 YFSETQ. The trim removed 4 bases at V and 9 bases at J, leaving 4 bases unmatched. In DNA, the CDR3 is TGCGCCAGCAGCGTGGGACTAGCGGGAGGGCGTGAGCAGTTCTTC. Residues: CASSVGLAGGREQFF. Using reference TRBV5-1 and TRBJ2-1 for the parts outside the CDR3, the full variable domain is KAGVTQTPRYLIKTRGQQVTLSCSPISGHRSVSWYQQTPGQGLQFLFEYFSETQRNKGNFPGRFSGRQFSNSRSEMNVSTLELGDSALYLCASSVGLAGGREQFFGPGTRLTVL.

The chain is built from TRBV7-9 and TRBJ1-1; 10 nucleotides line up with TRBD1. CDR1 SEHNR and CDR2 FQNEAQ come from the germline V gene (reference sequence). The CDR3 is 16 amino acids. With 4 bases clipped from V and 0 bases from J, the junction kept 5 bases outside the gene matches. The CDR3 nucleotides are TGTGCCAGCAGCTCGACAGGGGGCTATATGAACACTGAAGCTTTCTTT. Translated: CASSSTGGYMNTEAFF.

The rearrangement joins TRBV30 to TRBJ2-5; D is ambiguous. Trimming cost V 0 bases and J 3 bases, with 8 bases left between them. The germline V gene encodes CDR1 GTSNPN and CDR2 SVGIG (reference sequence). This CDR3 contains 13 residues. The CDR3 loop is CAWSVHRKETQYF. The CDR3 DNA reads TGTGCCTGGAGTGTACACAGAAAAGAGACCCAGTACTTC.

V usage is TRBV28 and J usage is TRBJ1-4, with D possibly TRBD1 on 5 matching bases. The CDR3 totals 12 residues. Trimming shortened V by 3 bases and J by 12 bases, and 11 bases separated the two germline ends. The germline V gene encodes CDR1 MDHEN and CDR2 SYDVKM. The CDR3 sequence: CASSFRGPELFF. In DNA form, the CDR3 reads TGTGCCAGCAGTTTCCGGGGCCCTGAACTGTTTTTT.

The chain joins TRBV7-2 to TRBJ2-1; TRBD1 agrees at 9 bases. This CDR3 has 15 residues. CDR1 is SGHTA and CDR2 is FQGNSA in the germline V gene. V gave up 2 bases and J gave up 8 bases; unmatched junction bases: 7. The CDR3: CASSLRDRESDEQFF. In DNA, the CDR3 is TGTGCCAGCAGCTTACGGGACAGGGAATCCGATGAGCAGTTCTTC.

J is TRBJ1-4 and V is TRBV18; D is possibly TRBD1 (5 bases). Deletions cut 4 bases from V and 6 bases from J, with 9 bases between. The CDR3 extends over 13 amino acids. Germline V gene sequence: CDR1 KGHSH, CDR2 LQKENI. The CDR3 loop reads CASSRTPDEKLFF. DNA of the CDR3: TGTGCCAGCTCACGGACACCGGATGAAAAACTGTTTTTT.

The V gene is TRBV7-3, the J gene TRBJ1-1; D is ambiguous. Germline assignment: CDR1 SGHTA and CDR2 FQGTGA. V gave up 1 base and J gave up 1 base, with 7 bases separating them. The CDR3 consists of 14 residues. CDR3 region: CASSLIGPNTEAFF. In DNA form, the CDR3 reads TGTGCCAGCAGCTTAATCGGACCGAACACTGAAGCTTTCTTT.

The sample holds one count of this clone. The chain joins TRBV19 to TRBJ2-7; D is ambiguous. There are 10 residues in the CDR3. V was pared by 3 bases and J by 7 bases, with 4 bases between. Per the germline V gene, CDR1 is LNHDA and CDR2 is SQIVND (reference sequence). CDR3 in amino acids: CASSMVEQYF. As DNA, the CDR3 is TGTGCCAGTAGTATGGTTGAGCAGTACTTC.

The sample holds a few counts of this clone. CDR3 sequence: CASRREGANTEAFF. In DNA form, the CDR3 reads TGTGCCAGCAGGAGAGAGGGAGCGAACACTGAAGCTTTCTTT. The V call is TRBV2, the J call TRBJ1-1; D ambiguous. The CDR3 loop spans 14 amino acids. V lost 6 bases, J lost 1 base, and 12 bases lay in between. The germline V gene has CDR1 SNHLY and CDR2 FYNNEI.

This clone was recorded only once. The chain employs TRBV28 and TRBJ2-1; 8 nucleotides align to TRBD2. Trimming at V came to 7 bases and at J to 9 bases, leaving 8 bases not matched to a gene. The CDR3 extends over 13 amino acids. The germline CDR1 and CDR2 sequences are MDHEN and SYDVKM. The CDR3 coding sequence is TGTGCCAGCACCATAGCGGGGAGAGGTGAGCAGTTCTTC. This encodes CASTIAGRGEQFF. The complete variable domain, with remaining parts taken from reference TRBV28 and TRBJ2-1, reads DVKVTQSSRYLVKRTGEKVFLECVQDMDHENMFWYRQDPGLGLRLIYFSYDVKMKEKGDIPEGYSVSREKKERFSLILESASTNQTSMYLCASTIAGRGEQFFGPGTRLTVL.

This sequence joins TRBV6-5 and TRBJ1-2; 9 bases fit TRBD1. The J segment lost 4 bases and the V segment lost 0 bases, leaving 6 bases of the junction unmatched. CDR3 length: 16 residues. Germline V CDR1 and CDR2: MNHEY, SVGAGI. The CDR3 spells CASSYSGQGGSYGYTF. The CDR3 DNA follows: TGTGCCAGCAGTTACTCGGGACAGGGAGGTAGCTATGGCTACACCTTC.

The chain is built from TRBV7-9 and TRBJ2-1, with D perhaps TRBD1 (6 bases). Germline CDR1 is SEHNR and CDR2 is FQNEAQ (reference sequence). There are 12 residues in the CDR3. Trimming cost V 5 bases and J 10 bases, with 12 bases left between them. The CDR3 DNA sequence: TGTGCCAGCAGCCCCCAGGGGCAGGAGCAGTTCTTC. Its protein product is CASSPQGQEQFF. The entire variable domain, with the rest obtained from reference TRBV7-9 and TRBJ2-1, is as follows: DTGVSQNPRHKITKRGQNVTFRCDPISEHNRLYWYRQTLGQGPEFLTYFQNEAQLEKSRLLSDRFSAERPKGSFSTLEIQRTEQGDSAMYLCASSPQGQEQFFGPGTRLTVL.